These T cell receptor beta chains were read from a single sample in a study of cytomegalovirus exposure and HLA in healthy donors. Assay: immunoSEQ multiplex PCR; the TCRdb copy retains only in-frame clones and omits some. The sample holds about 120,000 clones, roughly 70% seen once. Sequenced sample: PBMCs. The origin of the receptors is a woman aged 40 to 50 in good health and CMV-seropositive. Both conserved end residues are part of each CDR3. The D gene is left open where the match is weak. Clone size, where shown, is once, few, many, or a class for clones that have expanded.

TRBJ2-7 | TRBV7-9 | TRBD1 | NA | 13 | TGTGCCAGCAGCCCGGACAGGGCTTGGGAGCAGTACTTC | CASSPDRAWEQYF
TRBJ1-5 | TRBV27 | NA | NA | 19 | TGTGCCAGCAGTCCCCTTTTGATCGGGAGTGGAGGGAGCAATCAGCCCCAGCATTTT | CASSPLLIGSGGSNQPQHF
TRBJ1-1 | TRBV6-1 | TRBD1 | once | 14 | TGTGCCAGCAGGGGAGGGACAGGGAACACTGAAGCTTTCTTT | CASRGGTGNTEAFF
TRBJ2-7 | TRBV6-1 | TRBD1 | NA | 14 | TGTGCCAGCAGTGAGCAGGGGGCGGACTACGAGCAGTACTTC | CASSEQGADYEQYF
TRBJ1-2 | TRBV7-6 | NA | NA | 15 | TGTGCCAGCAGCTTAGGAGGGGGGGGGTCAGATGGCTACACCTTC | CASSLGGGGSDGYTF
TRBJ1-2 | TRBV29-1 | NA | NA | 13 | TGCAGCGTTGACAGGGCCGGGAACTATGGCTACACCTTC | CSVDRAGNYGYTF
TRBJ1-5 | TRBV7-9 | NA | NA | 14 | TGTGCCAGCAGCCCTACAGGGAGCAATCAGCCCCAGCATTTT | CASSPTGSNQPQHF
TRBJ2-7 | TRBV14 | NA | NA | 15 | TGTGCCAGCAGCCAGGGACTTGCGAGCTCCTACGAGCAGTACTTC | CASSQGLASSYEQYF
TRBJ1-1 | TRBV27 | TRBD1 | NA | 15 | TGTGCCAGCAGTCCTCTACAGGGGGCTCGGACTGAAGCTTTCTTT | CASSPLQGARTEAFF
TRBJ2-1 | TRBV9 | NA | NA | 14 | TGTGCCAGCAGCCCAGGACTAGAGGGGGATGAGCAGTTCTTC | CASSPGLEGDEQFF
TRBJ2-3 | TRBV19 | TRBD2 | NA | 14 | TGTGCCAGTACTAGCGGGACCTACACAGATACGCAGTATTTT | CASTSGTYTDTQYF
TRBJ1-2 | TRBV6-5 | NA | NA | 15 | TGTGCCAGCAGTTTGTTCAGGGCCCCTAACTATGGCTACACCTTC | CASSLFRAPNYGYTF
TRBJ2-3 | TRBV19 | NA | NA | 12 | TGTGCCACTTCCAGTACCCGAGATACGCAGTATTTT | CATSSTRDTQYF
TRBJ2-7 | TRBV6-5 | NA | NA | 15 | TGTGCCAGCAGCCCCCCGGGCAGCGGATCCTACGAGCAGTACTTC | CASSPPGSGSYEQYF
TRBJ1-2 | TRBV28 | TRBD1 | NA | 13 | TGTGCCAGCACCAAACAGGGGCCGCAAGGCTACACCTTC | CASTKQGPQGYTF
TRBJ2-1 | TRBV5-4 | TRBD2 | NA | 15 | TGTGCCAGCAGCCCCCCCGGGACTAGCTCGACCCGTCAGTTCTTC | CASSPPGTSSTRQFF
TRBJ2-1 | TRBV4-3 | NA | NA | 16 | TGCGCCAGCAGCCAAGATCTAGCGAACTCCTACAATGAGCAGTTCTTC | CASSQDLANSYNEQFF
TRBJ2-1 | TRBV19 | TRBD2 | NA | 17 | TGTGCCAGTAGTATAGTTGGACTAGCGGGAGGGAGGAATGAGCAGTTCTTC | CASSIVGLAGGRNEQFF
TRBJ1-3 | TRBV28 | NA | NA | 13 | TGTGCCACGGGAGTCAATCCTGGAAACACCATATATTTT | CATGVNPGNTIYF
TRBJ2-3 | TRBV7-2 | NA | NA | 15 | TGTGCCAGCAGCTTAAATGCTAACAGGGCAGATACGCAGTATTTT | CASSLNANRADTQYF
TRBJ2-1 | TRBV4-3 | TRBD2 | NA | 20 | TGCGCCAGCAGCCAAAGGTGGGGAGGAAGCGGGAGGGCCGGTGGTGATGAGCAGTTCTTC | CASSQRWGGSGRAGGDEQFF
TRBJ2-7 | TRBV29-1 | NA | NA | 14 | TGCAGCGTCCTCGACAGGAGAAGCTCCTACGAGCAGTACTTC | CSVLDRRSSYEQYF
TRBJ2-5 | TRBV7-9 | TRBD1 | NA | 15 | TGTGCCAGCAGCTTACCGACAGGGGGCCAAGAGACCCAGTACTTC | CASSLPTGGQETQYF
TRBJ2-5 | TRBV11-1 | NA | few | 13 | TGTGCCAGCAGAGAGTCTATAAAGGAGACCCAGTACTTC | CASRESIKETQYF
TRBJ2-1 | TRBV29-1 | TRBD1 | NA | 14 | TGCAGCGTCCGGGGGCCGGGACAGGGGGATGAGCAGTTCTTC | CSVRGPGQGDEQFF
TRBJ1-2 | TRBV15 | TRBD1 | NA | 12 | TGTGCCTCTAGTCAGGGGGACTATGGCTACACCTTC | CASSQGDYGYTF
TRBJ1-2 | TRBV6-6 | TRBD1 | NA | 12 | TGTGCCGGCGGGGACAGGGGGAATGGCTACACCTTC | CAGGDRGNGYTF
TRBJ2-3 | TRBV19 | TRBD2 | NA | 15 | TGTGCCAGTATCCCTAGCGGGGAAAACACAGATACGCAGTATTTT | CASIPSGENTDTQYF
TRBJ2-2 | TRBV7-2 | NA | NA | 11 | TGTGCCAGCACAGGTCCCGGGGAGCTGTTTTTT | CASTGPGELFF
TRBJ2-7 | TRBV5-4 | NA | NA | 12 | TGTGCCAGCAGCGAGGATTTCTACGAGCAGTACTTC | CASSEDFYEQYF
TRBJ1-4 | TRBV7-9 | NA | NA | 12 | TGTGCCAGCAGCTTAGGGGGAGGAAAACTGTTTTTT | CASSLGGGKLFF
TRBJ1-4 | TRBV7-2 | NA | NA | 14 | TGTGCCAGCACCGTTGACTCAACTAATGAAAAACTGTTTTTT | CASTVDSTNEKLFF
TRBJ1-1 | TRBV29-1 | NA | few | 12 | TGCAGCGTTGACGTTACAGTTACTGAAGCTTTCTTT | CSVDVTVTEAFF
TRBJ1-1 | TRBV28 | NA | few | 16 | TGTGCCAGCAGTACCACGTCCAGGTACCTGAACACTGAAGCTTTCTTT | CASSTTSRYLNTEAFF
TRBJ2-7 | TRBV5-1 | TRBD2 | NA | 18 | TGCGCCAGCAGCTACCTTTCCGGGACTAGCGGGACCCAAGACGAGCAGTACTTC | CASSYLSGTSGTQDEQYF
TRBJ1-2 | TRBV7-9 | TRBD1 | NA | 15 | TGTGCCAGCAGCTTAGCGGGACAGGGGTCCAATGGCTACACCTTC | CASSLAGQGSNGYTF
TRBJ1-4 | TRBV5-1 | NA | NA | 16 | TGCGCCAGCAGCTTGGCCGGTAACAGAGGGAGCGAAAAACTGTTTTTT | CASSLAGNRGSEKLFF
TRBJ1-5 | TRBV19 | TRBD1 | NA | 17 | TGTGCCAGTAGTAATTATATCTGGGACAGTAGCAATCAGCCCCAGCATTTT | CASSNYIWDSSNQPQHF
TRBJ1-1 | TRBV28 | TRBD1 | few | 14 | TGTGCCAGCAGACCGGGACAGGTGAACACTGAAGCTTTCTTT | CASRPGQVNTEAFF
TRBJ2-5 | TRBV13 | NA | NA | 17 | TGTGCCAGCAGCTCCACCAGGACAGTTCGAGTCGGAGAGACCCAGTACTTC | CASSSTRTVRVGETQYF
TRBJ2-1 | TRBV4-3 | NA | once | 13 | TGCGCCAGCAGCCAAGATTTCGTTAATGAGCAGTTCTTC | CASSQDFVNEQFF
TRBJ2-7 | TRBV7-2 | TRBD2 | NA | 16 | TGTGCCAGCAGCTTAGCTCCGGGACTAGCGGTACACGAGCAGTACTTC | CASSLAPGLAVHEQYF
TRBJ1-1 | TRBV19 | NA | NA | 14 | TGTGCCAGTAGTATAAGACAGTTGAACACTGAAGCTTTCTTT | CASSIRQLNTEAFF
TRBJ1-5 | TRBV2 | TRBD1 | NA | 15 | TGTGCCAGCAATAGCGGGACAGGGAATAATCAGCCCCAGCATTTT | CASNSGTGNNQPQHF
TRBJ1-4 | TRBV9 | NA | many | 16 | TGTGCCAGCACCCGAGGATCGGACAGCCCTAATGAAAAACTGTTTTTT | CASTRGSDSPNEKLFF
TRBJ1-1 | TRBV7-9 | NA | NA | 16 | TGTGCCAGCAGCTTAGTAACAGGGCTGAGGGACACTGAAGCTTTCTTT | CASSLVTGLRDTEAFF
TRBJ2-5 | TRBV28 | TRBD2 | NA | 14 | TGTGCCAGTACGGGAGGGAGTGGCCAAGAGACCCAGTACTTC | CASTGGSGQETQYF
TRBJ1-2 | TRBV4-1 | TRBD1 | NA | 14 | TGCGCCAGCAGCCAAGGGGACAGGGCCTATGGCTACACCTTC | CASSQGDRAYGYTF
TRBJ1-4 | TRBV4-2 | NA | NA | 18 | TGTGCCAGCAGCCAAGATCTGGGGGGGCAGGCAACTAATGAAAAACTGTTTTTT | CASSQDLGGQATNEKLFF
TRBJ2-7 | TRBV23-1 | TRBD1 | NA | 14 | TGCGCCAGCAGCCCCAACAGGGGAACCTACGAGCAGTACTTC | CASSPNRGTYEQYF
TRBJ1-3 | TRBV6-5 | NA | NA | 14 | TGTGCCAGCAGTTCGGAAGGGGCTGGAAACACCATATATTTT | CASSSEGAGNTIYF
TRBJ2-7 | TRBV27 | NA | NA | 16 | TGTGCCAGCAGTTTCCTGCCCTTAGCAGGGCCCAACGAGCAGTACTTC | CASSFLPLAGPNEQYF
TRBJ1-1 | TRBV30 | NA | NA | 14 | TGTGCCTGGAGTGTACGGGAGTGGGGCCCTGAAGCTTTCTTT | CAWSVREWGPEAFF